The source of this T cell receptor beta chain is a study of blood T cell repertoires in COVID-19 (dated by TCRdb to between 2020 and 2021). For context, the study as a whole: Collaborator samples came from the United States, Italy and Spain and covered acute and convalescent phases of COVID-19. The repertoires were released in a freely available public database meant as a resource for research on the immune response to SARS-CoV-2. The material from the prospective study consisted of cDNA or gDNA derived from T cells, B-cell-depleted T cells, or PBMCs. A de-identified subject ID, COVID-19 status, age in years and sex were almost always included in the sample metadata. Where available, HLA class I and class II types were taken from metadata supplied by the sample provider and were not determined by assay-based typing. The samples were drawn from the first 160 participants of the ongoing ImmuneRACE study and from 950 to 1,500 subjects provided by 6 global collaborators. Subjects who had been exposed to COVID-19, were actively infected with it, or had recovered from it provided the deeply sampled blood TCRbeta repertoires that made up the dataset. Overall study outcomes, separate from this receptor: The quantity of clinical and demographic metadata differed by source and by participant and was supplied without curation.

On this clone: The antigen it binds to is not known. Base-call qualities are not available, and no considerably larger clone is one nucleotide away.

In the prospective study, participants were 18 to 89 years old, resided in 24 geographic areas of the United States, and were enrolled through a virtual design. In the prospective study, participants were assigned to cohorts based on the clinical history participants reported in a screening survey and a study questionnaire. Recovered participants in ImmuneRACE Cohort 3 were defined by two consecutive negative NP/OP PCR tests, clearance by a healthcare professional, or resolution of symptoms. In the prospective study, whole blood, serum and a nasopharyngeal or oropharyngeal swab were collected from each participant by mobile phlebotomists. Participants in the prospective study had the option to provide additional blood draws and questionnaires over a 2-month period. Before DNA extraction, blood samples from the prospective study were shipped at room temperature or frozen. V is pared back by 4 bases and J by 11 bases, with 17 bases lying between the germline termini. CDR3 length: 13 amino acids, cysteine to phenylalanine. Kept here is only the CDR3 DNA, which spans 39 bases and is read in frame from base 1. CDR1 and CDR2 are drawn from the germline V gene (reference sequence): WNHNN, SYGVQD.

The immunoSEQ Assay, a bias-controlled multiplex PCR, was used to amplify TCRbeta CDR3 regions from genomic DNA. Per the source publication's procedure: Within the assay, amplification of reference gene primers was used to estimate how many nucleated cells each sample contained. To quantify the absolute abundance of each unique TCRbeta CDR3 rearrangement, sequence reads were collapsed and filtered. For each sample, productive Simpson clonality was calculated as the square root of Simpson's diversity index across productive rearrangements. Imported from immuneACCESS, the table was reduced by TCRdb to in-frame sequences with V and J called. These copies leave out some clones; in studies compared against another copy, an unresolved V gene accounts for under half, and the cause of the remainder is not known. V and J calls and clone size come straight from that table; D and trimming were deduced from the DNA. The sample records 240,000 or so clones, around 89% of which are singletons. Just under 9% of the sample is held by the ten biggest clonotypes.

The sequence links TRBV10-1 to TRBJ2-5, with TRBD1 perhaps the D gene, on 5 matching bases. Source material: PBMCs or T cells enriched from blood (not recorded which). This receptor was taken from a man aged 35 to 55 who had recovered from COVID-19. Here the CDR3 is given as CASSGLSSGAQYF. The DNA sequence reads TGCGCCAGCAGTGGCCTCTCTTCTGGGGCTCAGTACTTC.